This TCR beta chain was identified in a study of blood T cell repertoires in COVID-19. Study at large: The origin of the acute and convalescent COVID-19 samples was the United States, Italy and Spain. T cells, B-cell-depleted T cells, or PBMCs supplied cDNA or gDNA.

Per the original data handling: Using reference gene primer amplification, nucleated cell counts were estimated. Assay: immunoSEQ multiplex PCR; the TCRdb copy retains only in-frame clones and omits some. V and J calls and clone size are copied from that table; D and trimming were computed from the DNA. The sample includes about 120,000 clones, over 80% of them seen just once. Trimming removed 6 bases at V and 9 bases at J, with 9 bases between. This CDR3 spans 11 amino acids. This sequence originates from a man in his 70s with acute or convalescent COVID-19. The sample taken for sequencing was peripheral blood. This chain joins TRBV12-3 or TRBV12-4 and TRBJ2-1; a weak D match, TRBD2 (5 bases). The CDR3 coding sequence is TGTGCCAGCAGGAGGGTTAGTGAGCAGTTCTTC. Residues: CASRRVSEQFF.